The clone carrying this T cell receptor beta chain was observed a few times. The data were taken from a study of regulatory T cells in long-lasting Graves disease. iRepertoire HTBI primers and Arm-PCR of CDR3 regions built TCR beta libraries. TCRdb fed the multiplex PCR reads into MiXCR, producing one record per CDR3 protein. The sample holds a few hundred thousand distinct CDR3 sequences, 23% seen once. Looked up from germline, CDR1 is SGDLS and CDR2 is YYNGEE. V was pared by 0 bases and J by 0 bases, with 15 bases between. The CDR3 consists of 17 residues. Time point in this sample: persistent/refractory GD, antithyroid drugs over 5 years with positive TRAb. The TCR library was made from RNA extracted from PBMCs.

This sample comprised peripheral blood mononuclear cells (PBMCs), obtained when the disease was refractory, from a patient treated with antithyroid drugs. The receptor was isolated from a female donor with Graves disease. The chain employs TRBV9 and TRBJ1-1; D gene uncertain. The CDR3 loop is CASSVEPTLHMNTEAFF. In nucleotides, the CDR3 is TGTGCCAGCAGCGTAGAGCCCACCCTACACATGAACACTGAAGCTTTCTTT.